This T cell receptor (beta chain) comes out of a study of post-analysis software for immune sequencing data. Study-level findings and limits: Those with multiple sclerosis, the patient group, showed significantly lower normalized Chao1 diversity than controls. Controls showed lower frequencies than patients for roughly 5 TRBV segments, and TRBV5-6, TRBV5-1 and TRBV20-1 were among these.

V gave up 1 base and J gave up 5 bases, with 6 bases separating them. Germline CDR1 reads DFQATT; CDR2 reads SNEGSKA (reference sequence). The CDR3 is 12 amino acids. Unique molecular identifiers were present in the TCR beta cDNA libraries. Using its own MiXCR run on the PCR reads, TCRdb lists one record per CDR3 protein. This sample carries hundreds of thousands of distinct CDR3 sequences, roughly 30% of them seen once, and the ten largest clones take 0.55% to 0.65%. This clonotype was observed a few times. Its antigen is unknown. Sequenced material: blood. The clonotype originates from a girl between 5 and 17 years old with multiple sclerosis. The chain has TRBV20-1 and TRBJ2-1; no clear D gene. The CDR3 loop reads CSARANNNEQFF. In DNA form, the CDR3 reads TGCAGTGCTAGAGCCAACAACAATGAGCAGTTCTTC.